Below are 18 T cell receptor beta chains sequenced from a single sample in a study of T cell changes during pregnancy in multiple sclerosis. Profiling relied on immunoSEQ multiplex PCR, and the TCRdb table lists in-frame clones only, not all of them. Of under 45,000 clones listed, about 93% were seen once; the top ten hold around 0.58%. Source: CD4+ T cells from peripheral blood mononuclear cells, taken in the third trimester of pregnancy. These receptors came from a female donor with multiple sclerosis, enrolled in a pregnancy study.

The chain is built from TRBV18 and TRBJ1-1, with D perhaps matching TRBD1 (6 bases). CDR3 length: 15 residues. The V and J ends lost 4 bases and 0 bases respectively, with 12 bases between them. CDR1 and CDR2 (germline): KGHSH, LQKENI. The CDR3 DNA follows: TGTGCCAGCTCACTGGGGGCCCACGTGAACACTGAAGCTTTCTTT. Translated, it gives CASSLGAHVNTEAFF.

The chain carries TRBV5-1 and TRBJ2-2, with TRBD1 matching over 8 bases. This CDR3 has 14 amino acids. Germline V gene data show CDR1 as SGHRS and CDR2 as YFSETQ. V was pared by 4 bases and J by 7 bases, with 6 bases of the junction left unmatched. Written as DNA, the CDR3 is TGCGCCAGCAGCGCCGACAGGGGTAACGGGGAGCTGTTTTTT. Its translation: CASSADRGNGELFF.

This chain joins TRBV29-1 and TRBJ2-3; 8 bases match TRBD1. After removal of 7 bases from V and 3 bases from J, the junction contained 6 bases not matched to a gene. CDR3 length equals 13 residues. From germline, CDR1 is SQVTM and CDR2 ANQGSEA. The CDR3 sequence is CSATGGGTDTQYF. For the CDR3, the DNA is TGCAGCGCAACAGGGGGAGGTACAGATACGCAGTATTTT.

The chain combines TRBV11-2 with TRBJ1-1; D not resolved. The CDR3 consists of 14 residues. CDR1 and CDR2 (germline): SGHAT, FQNNGV. V shed 1 base and J shed 6 bases, with 12 bases lying between them. The CDR3 nucleotides read TGTGCCAGCAGCTTAGTGCCCGAGCCCGCTGAAGCTTTCTTT. It encodes CASSLVPEPAEAFF.

The chain carries TRBV2 and TRBJ1-1, with 11 bases aligning to TRBD1. The germline V gene has CDR1 SNHLY and CDR2 FYNNEI. CDR3 length: 16 residues. V lost 6 bases and J lost 7; bases outside the gene matches: 13. The CDR3 region is CASRDPGQGVSDEAFF. Here the CDR3 DNA reads TGTGCCAGCAGGGACCCGGGACAGGGGGTCTCCGATGAAGCTTTCTTT.

V and J are TRBV6-5 and TRBJ2-3, with 10 bases identical to TRBD2. The CDR3 sequence is 16 residues long. Germline V gene data show CDR1 as MNHEY and CDR2 as SVGAGI. The V gene end was trimmed by 4 bases and the J gene end by 6 bases; junction bases not matched to a gene: 10. The CDR3 sequence is CASSWLAGGPADTQYF. The CDR3 DNA reads TGTGCCAGCAGTTGGTTAGCGGGGGGTCCCGCGGATACGCAGTATTTT.

The chain employs TRBV2 and TRBJ2-7; 9 bases line up with TRBD2. The V gene's germline CDR1 is SNHLY and CDR2 FYNNEI. The CDR3 runs to 13 residues. V lost 6 bases and J lost 13; bases outside the gene matches: 13. The chain's CDR3 is CASSAISGSTPYF. The DNA of the CDR3 is TGTGCCAGCAGCGCCATTAGCGGGAGTACCCCCTACTTC. Variable domain in full (rest from reference TRBV2 and TRBJ2-7): EPEVTQTPSHQVTQMGQEVILRCVPISNHLYFYWYRQILGQKVEFLVSFYNNEISEKSEIFDDQFSVERPDGSNFTLKIRSTKLEDSAMYFCASSAISGSTPYFGPGTRLTVT.

The V and J genes are TRBV7-7 and TRBJ2-3; TRBD2 matches 8 bases. The junction had 4 bases not matched to a gene; V was cut back by 2 bases and J by 0 bases. CDR3 length: 16 residues. CDR1 is SSHAT and CDR2 is FNYEAQ in the germline V gene (reference sequence). The CDR3 sequence is CASSLLAGGSTDTQYF. DNA for the CDR3: TGTGCCAGCAGCTTACTCGCGGGGGGTAGCACAGATACGCAGTATTTT.

V gene TRBV5-1 combines with J gene TRBJ2-1, with D maybe TRBD2 (5 bases). Trimming shortened V by 4 bases and J by 7 bases, and 18 bases separated the two germline ends. The germline V gene has CDR1 SGHRS and CDR2 YFSETQ. This CDR3 is built from 15 residues. The CDR3 sequence is CASSPPIGGPNEQFF. As DNA, the CDR3 is TGCGCCAGCAGCCCTCCTATAGGAGGTCCAAATGAGCAGTTCTTC.

To note about this clone: Different DNA sequences within this sample yield the same CDR3. This chain joins TRBV5-1 and TRBJ1-2; 12 bases map to TRBD1. The trim removed 1 base at V and 3 bases at J, leaving 13 bases unmatched. The CDR3 totals 19 residues. Germline CDR1 reads SGHRS; CDR2 reads YFSETQ. The CDR3: CASSLTPGQGAGTYYGYTF. Here the CDR3 DNA reads TGCGCCAGCAGCTTGACCCCGGGACAGGGGGCCGGCACCTACTATGGCTACACCTTC. Drawing the rest from reference TRBV5-1 and TRBJ1-2, the complete variable domain is KAGVTQTPRYLIKTRGQQVTLSCSPISGHRSVSWYQQTPGQGLQFLFEYFSETQRNKGNFPGRFSGRQFSNSRSEMNVSTLELGDSALYLCASSLTPGQGAGTYYGYTFGSGTRLTVV.

The J gene is TRBJ1-1, the V gene TRBV19; weak D call: TRBD1 (6 bases). Germline loops: CDR1 LNHDA, CDR2 SQIVND (reference sequence). V was shortened by 3 bases and J by 4 bases, with 12 bases between the two germline ends. The CDR3 loop spans 14 amino acids. Here the CDR3 reads CASSIKQGVTEAFF. DNA of the CDR3: TGTGCCAGTAGTATTAAACAGGGTGTCACTGAAGCTTTCTTT.

The V call is TRBV11-3, the J call TRBJ2-1; TRBD2 aligns across 14 bases. From germline, CDR1 is SGHNT and CDR2 YENEEA. There are 16 residues in the CDR3. Trimming took 5 bases from V and 7 from J; bases not matched to a gene: 7. CDR3: CASSPTGTSGRNEQFF. DNA of the CDR3: TGTGCCAGCAGCCCGACTGGGACTAGCGGGAGAAATGAGCAGTTCTTC.

This sequence joins TRBV6-5 and TRBJ1-1, with 8 bases identical to TRBD1. V lost 2 bases to trimming and J lost 8 bases; unmatched junction nucleotides: 4. This CDR3 region has 13 residues. The V gene's germline CDR1 is MNHEY and CDR2 SVGAGI. CDR3 DNA: TGTGCCAGCAGTTACACCGGGGACAGGGAAGCTTTCTTT. Its translation is CASSYTGDREAFF.

This chain's CDR3 is CASSENQGATGELFF. The CDR3 coding sequence is TGCGCCAGCAGCGAAAACCAGGGCGCCACCGGGGAGCTGTTTTTT. This chain connects TRBV5-1 to TRBJ2-2; D possibly corresponds to TRBD1 (5 bases). Looked up from germline, CDR1 is SGHRS and CDR2 is YFSETQ. The CDR3 sequence is 15 residues long. The V and J ends lost 4 bases and 4 bases respectively, with 14 bases between them.

The rearrangement joins TRBV6-5 to TRBJ1-1; 8 bases align to TRBD1. This CDR3 is 15 amino acids long. The germline V gene has CDR1 MNHEY and CDR2 SVGAGI. With 5 bases clipped from V and 1 base from J, the junction kept 6 bases outside the gene matches. The CDR3 here is CASSHFTGGNTEAFF. CDR3 sequence (DNA): TGTGCCAGCAGTCACTTTACAGGGGGGAACACTGAAGCTTTCTTT.

This clone was seen once. The chain links TRBV4-2 to TRBJ1-4; no definite D call. The CDR3 contains 16 residues. Between the trimmed V and J ends, which lost 0 bases and 4 bases, there was a span of 12 bases. Germline CDR1 LGHNA, CDR2 YNFKEQ. Here the CDR3 reads CASSQDQGRHNEKLFF. The CDR3 nucleotides are TGTGCCAGCAGCCAAGATCAAGGCAGGCATAATGAAAAACTGTTTTTT.

This clone was seen just once. The gene calls are TRBV5-1 and TRBJ1-1, with 7 bases aligning to TRBD1. Germline-derived CDR1 and CDR2 are SGHRS and YFSETQ. Trimming removed 4 bases from V and 6 bases from J; junction bases left unmatched: 6. This CDR3 is 13 amino acids long. CDR3 sequence reads: CASSPTGVPEAFF. The CDR3 DNA reads TGCGCCAGCAGCCCTACAGGGGTTCCTGAAGCTTTCTTT. Full variable domain (outside the CDR3, taken from reference TRBV5-1 and TRBJ1-1): KAGVTQTPRYLIKTRGQQVTLSCSPISGHRSVSWYQQTPGQGLQFLFEYFSETQRNKGNFPGRFSGRQFSNSRSEMNVSTLELGDSALYLCASSPTGVPEAFFGQGTRLTVV.

CDR3 loop: CASSPGSGSNQPQHF. The CDR3 region has the DNA TGTGCCAGCAGTCCCGGTTCGGGGAGCAATCAGCCCCAGCATTTT. J is TRBJ1-5 and V is TRBV28; D uncertain. CDR3 length equals 15 residues. Germline assignment: CDR1 MDHEN and CDR2 SYDVKM. The V gene lost 5 bases and the J gene lost 1 base, with 12 bases spanning the gap.